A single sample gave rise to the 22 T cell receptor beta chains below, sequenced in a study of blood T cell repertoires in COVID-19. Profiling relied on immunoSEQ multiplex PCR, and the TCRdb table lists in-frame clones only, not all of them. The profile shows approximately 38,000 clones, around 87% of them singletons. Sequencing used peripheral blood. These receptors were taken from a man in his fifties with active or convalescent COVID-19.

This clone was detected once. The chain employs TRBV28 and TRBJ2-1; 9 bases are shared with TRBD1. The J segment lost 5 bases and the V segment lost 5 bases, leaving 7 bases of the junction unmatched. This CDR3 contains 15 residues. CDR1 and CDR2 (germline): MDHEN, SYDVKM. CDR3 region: CASSPDRGWNNEQFF. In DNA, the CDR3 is TGTGCCAGCAGTCCGGACAGGGGTTGGAACAATGAGCAGTTCTTC.

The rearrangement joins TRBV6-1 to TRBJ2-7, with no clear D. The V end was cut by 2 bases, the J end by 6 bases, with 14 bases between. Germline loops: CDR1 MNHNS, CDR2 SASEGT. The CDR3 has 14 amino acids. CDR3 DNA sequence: TGTGCCAGCAGTGAACTAGGCCATTCGGGCGAGCAGTACGTC. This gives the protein CASSELGHSGEQYV.

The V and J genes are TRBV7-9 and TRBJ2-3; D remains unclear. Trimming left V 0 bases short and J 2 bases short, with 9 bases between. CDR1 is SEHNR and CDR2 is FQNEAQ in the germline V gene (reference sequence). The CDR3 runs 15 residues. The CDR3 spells CASSLAARFTDTQYF. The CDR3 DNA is TGTGCCAGCAGCTTAGCGGCTAGATTCACAGATACGCAGTATTTT.

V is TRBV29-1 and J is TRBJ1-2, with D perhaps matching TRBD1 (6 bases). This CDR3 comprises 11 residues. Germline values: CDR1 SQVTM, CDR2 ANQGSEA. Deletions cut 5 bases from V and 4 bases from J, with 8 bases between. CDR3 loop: CSVTGIYGYTF. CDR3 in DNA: TGCAGCGTTACAGGGATCTATGGCTACACCTTC.

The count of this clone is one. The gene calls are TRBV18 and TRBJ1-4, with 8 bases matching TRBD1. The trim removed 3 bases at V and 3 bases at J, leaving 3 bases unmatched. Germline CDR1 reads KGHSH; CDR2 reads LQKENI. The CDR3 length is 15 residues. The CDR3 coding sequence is TGTGCCAGCTCACCTCCGGGACAGGCTAATGAAAAACTGTTTTTT. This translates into CASSPPGQANEKLFF.

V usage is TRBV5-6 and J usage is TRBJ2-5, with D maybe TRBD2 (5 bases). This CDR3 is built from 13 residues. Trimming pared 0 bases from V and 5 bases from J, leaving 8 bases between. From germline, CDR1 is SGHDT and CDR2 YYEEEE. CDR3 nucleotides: TGTGCCAGCAGCTTGGTTGCTAGCGAGACCCAGTACTTC. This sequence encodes CASSLVASETQYF. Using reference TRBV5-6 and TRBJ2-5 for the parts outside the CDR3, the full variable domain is DAGVTQSPTHLIKTRGQQVTLRCSPKSGHDTVSWYQQALGQGPQFIFQYYEEEERQRGNFPDRFSGHQFPNYSSELNVNALLLGDSALYLCASSLVASETQYFGPGTRLLVL.

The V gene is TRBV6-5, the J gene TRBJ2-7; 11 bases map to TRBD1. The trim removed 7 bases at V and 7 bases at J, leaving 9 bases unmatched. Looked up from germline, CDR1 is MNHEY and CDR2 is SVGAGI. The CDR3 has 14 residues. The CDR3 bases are TGTGCCAGCAATACCGGGACAGGGGGGGGTGAGCAGTACTTC. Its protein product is CASNTGTGGGEQYF.

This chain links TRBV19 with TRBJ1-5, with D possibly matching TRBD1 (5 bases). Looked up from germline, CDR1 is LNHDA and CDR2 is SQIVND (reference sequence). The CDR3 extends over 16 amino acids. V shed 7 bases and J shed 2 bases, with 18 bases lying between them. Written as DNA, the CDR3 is TGTGCCAGTACGGAGCAGGGTAGTGATGGCAATCAGCCCCAGCATTTT. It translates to CASTEQGSDGNQPQHF. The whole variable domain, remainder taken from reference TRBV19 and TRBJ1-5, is DGGITQSPKYLFRKEGQNVTLSCEQNLNHDAMYWYRQDPGQGLRLIYYSQIVNDFQKGDIAEGYSVSREKKESFPLTVTSAQKNPTAFYLCASTEQGSDGNQPQHFGDGTRLSIL.

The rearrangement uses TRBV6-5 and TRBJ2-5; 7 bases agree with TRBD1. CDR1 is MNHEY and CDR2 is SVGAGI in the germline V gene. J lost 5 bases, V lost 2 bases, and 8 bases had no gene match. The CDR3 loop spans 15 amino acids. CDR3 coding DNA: TGTGCCAGCAGTTACCCCACAGGGGTTGGGGAGACCCAGTACTTC. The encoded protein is CASSYPTGVGETQYF.

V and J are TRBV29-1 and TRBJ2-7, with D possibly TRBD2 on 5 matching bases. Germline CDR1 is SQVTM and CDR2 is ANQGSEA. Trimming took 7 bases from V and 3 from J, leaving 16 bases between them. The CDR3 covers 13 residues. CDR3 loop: CSARQASSYEQYF. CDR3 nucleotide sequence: TGCAGCGCTCGCCAGGCTAGCAGCTACGAGCAGTACTTC.

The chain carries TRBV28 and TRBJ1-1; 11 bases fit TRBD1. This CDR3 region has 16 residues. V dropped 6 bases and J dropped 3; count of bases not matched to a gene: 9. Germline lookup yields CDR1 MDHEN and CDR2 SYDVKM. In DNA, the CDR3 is TGTGCCAGCAGCATCGCCGGGACAGGGGGTTACACTGAAGCTTTCTTT. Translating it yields CASSIAGTGGYTEAFF.

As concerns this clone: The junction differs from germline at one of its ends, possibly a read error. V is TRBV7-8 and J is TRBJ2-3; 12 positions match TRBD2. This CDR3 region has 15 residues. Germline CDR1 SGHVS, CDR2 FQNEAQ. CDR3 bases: TGTGCCAGCAGCCTAGCGGGAGGGTCCCCAGGGACGCAGTATTTT. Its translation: CASSLAGGSPGTQYF. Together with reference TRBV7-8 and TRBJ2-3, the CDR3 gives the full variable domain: GAGVSQSPRYKVAKRGQDVALRCDPISGHVSLFWYQQALGQGPEFLTYFQNEAQLDKSGLPSDRFFAERPEGSVSTLKIQRTQQEDSAVYLCASSLAGGSPGTQYFGPGTRLTVL.

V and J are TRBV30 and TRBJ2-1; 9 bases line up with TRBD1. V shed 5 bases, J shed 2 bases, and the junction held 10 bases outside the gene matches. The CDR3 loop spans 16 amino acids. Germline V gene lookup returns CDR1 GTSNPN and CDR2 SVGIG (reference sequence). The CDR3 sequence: CAWGPIGQGTYNEQFF. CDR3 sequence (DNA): TGTGCCTGGGGGCCGATTGGACAGGGGACCTACAATGAGCAGTTCTTC.

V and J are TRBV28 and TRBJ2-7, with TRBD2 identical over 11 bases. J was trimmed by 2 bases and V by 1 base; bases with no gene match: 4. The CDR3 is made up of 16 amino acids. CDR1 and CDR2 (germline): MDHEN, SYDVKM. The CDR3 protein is CASSLFRGLAAYEQYF. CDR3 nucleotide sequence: TGTGCCAGCAGTTTATTTCGGGGACTAGCGGCCTACGAGCAGTACTTC.

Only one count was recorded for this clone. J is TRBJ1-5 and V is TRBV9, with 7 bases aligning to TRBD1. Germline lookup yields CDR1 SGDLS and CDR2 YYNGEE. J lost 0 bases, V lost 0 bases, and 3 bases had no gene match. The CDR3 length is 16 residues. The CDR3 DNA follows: TGTGCCAGCAGCGTAGGACAGGGATCTAGCAATCAGCCCCAGCATTTT. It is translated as CASSVGQGSSNQPQHF.

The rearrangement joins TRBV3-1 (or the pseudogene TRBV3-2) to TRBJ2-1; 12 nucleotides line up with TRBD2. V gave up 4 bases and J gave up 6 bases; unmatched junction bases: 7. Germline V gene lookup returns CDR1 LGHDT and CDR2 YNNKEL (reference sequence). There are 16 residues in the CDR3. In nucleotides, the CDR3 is TGTGCCAGCAGCCGATCTCTAGCGGGGGGGTCCAATGAGCAGTTCTTC. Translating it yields CASSRSLAGGSNEQFF.

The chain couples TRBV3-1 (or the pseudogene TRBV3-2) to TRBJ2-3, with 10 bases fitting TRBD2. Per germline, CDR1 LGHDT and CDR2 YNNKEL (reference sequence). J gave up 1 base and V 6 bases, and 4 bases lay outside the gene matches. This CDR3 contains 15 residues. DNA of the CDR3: TGTGCCAGCAGGGGGACTAGCGCTGGCACAGATACGCAGTATTTT. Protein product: CASRGTSAGTDTQYF.

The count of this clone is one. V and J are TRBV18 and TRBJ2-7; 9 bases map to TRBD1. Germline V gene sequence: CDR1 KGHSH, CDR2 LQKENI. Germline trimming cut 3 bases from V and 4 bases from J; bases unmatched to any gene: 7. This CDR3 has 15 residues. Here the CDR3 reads CASSPTGTGSYEQYV. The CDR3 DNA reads TGTGCCAGCTCACCTACCGGGACAGGGTCTTACGAGCAGTACGTC.

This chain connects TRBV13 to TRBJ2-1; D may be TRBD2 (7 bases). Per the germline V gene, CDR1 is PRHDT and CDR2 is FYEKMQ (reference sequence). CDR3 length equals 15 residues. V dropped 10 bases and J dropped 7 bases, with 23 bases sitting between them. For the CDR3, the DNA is TGTGCCACCGGCCTCAACACGGGGGGCCTAAATGAGCAGTTCTTC. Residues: CATGLNTGGLNEQFF.

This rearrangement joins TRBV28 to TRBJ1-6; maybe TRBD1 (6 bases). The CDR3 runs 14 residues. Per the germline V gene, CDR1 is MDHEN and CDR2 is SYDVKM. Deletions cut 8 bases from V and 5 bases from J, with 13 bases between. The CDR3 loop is CASLAGDNNSPLHF. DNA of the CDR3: TGTGCCAGCCTCGCCGGGGACAATAATTCACCCCTCCACTTT.

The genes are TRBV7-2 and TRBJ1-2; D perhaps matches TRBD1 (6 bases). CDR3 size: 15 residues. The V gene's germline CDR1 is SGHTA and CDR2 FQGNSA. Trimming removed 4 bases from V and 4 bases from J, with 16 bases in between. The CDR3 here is CASSYSRDTSYGYTF. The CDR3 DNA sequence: TGTGCCAGCAGCTACTCCCGGGACACTTCCTATGGCTACACCTTC.

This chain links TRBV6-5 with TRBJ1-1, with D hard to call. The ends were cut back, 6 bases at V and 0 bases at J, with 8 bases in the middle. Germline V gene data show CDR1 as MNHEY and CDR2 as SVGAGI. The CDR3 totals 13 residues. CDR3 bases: TGTGCCAGCAGCTTAAACATGAACACTGAAGCTTTCTTT. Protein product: CASSLNMNTEAFF.